This TCR beta chain was captured in a study of response to subunit inactivated influenza vaccine. The V end was cut by 2 bases, the J end by 3 bases, with 10 bases between. This CDR3 is 14 amino acids long. Germline V gives CDR1 MNHNS, CDR2 SASEGT. TCRdb processed the RT-PCR reads anew with MiXCR; each CDR3 protein has one entry. The table lists about 570,000 distinct CDR3 sequences, approximately 10% of them singletons. The same data also went into a second study, on T cells expressing NK-cell markers. That paper states: It was by 5'RACE template switching with UMIs that TCR beta cDNA was made. The study found dominant NKG2C+ clonotypes at about 1.0-7.0% of CD8+ T cells in about six donors.

This receptor was taken from a man aged 50-60 years who received an inactivated influenza vaccine. Material: PBMCs from blood, obtained on the day of vaccination. This chain uses TRBV6-1 with TRBJ1-1; maybe TRBD1 (5 bases). CDR3 sequence (DNA): TGTGCCAGCAGTGAACGAGGGGACTACACTGAAGCTTTCTTT. As protein: CASSERGDYTEAFF.